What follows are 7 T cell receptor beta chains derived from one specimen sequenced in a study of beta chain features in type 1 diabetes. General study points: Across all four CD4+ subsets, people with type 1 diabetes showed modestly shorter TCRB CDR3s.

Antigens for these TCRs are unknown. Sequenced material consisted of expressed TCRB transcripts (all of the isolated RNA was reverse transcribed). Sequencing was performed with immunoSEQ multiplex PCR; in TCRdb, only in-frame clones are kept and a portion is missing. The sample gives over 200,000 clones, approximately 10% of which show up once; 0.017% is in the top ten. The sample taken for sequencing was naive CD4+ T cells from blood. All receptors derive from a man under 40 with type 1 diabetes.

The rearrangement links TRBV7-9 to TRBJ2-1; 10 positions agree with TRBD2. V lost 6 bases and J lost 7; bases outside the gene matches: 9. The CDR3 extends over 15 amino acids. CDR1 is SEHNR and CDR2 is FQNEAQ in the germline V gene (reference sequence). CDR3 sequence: CASSSKLAGFNEQFF. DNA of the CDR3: TGTGCCAGCAGTTCTAAACTAGCGGGGTTTAATGAGCAGTTCTTC.

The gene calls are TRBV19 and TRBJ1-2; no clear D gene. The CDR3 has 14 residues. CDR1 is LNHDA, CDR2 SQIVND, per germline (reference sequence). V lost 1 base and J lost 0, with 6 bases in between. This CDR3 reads CASSIAGANYGYTF. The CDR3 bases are TGTGCCAGTAGTATAGCGGGAGCTAACTATGGCTACACCTTC. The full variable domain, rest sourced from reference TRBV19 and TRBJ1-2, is DGGITQSPKYLFRKEGQNVTLSCEQNLNHDAMYWYRQDPGQGLRLIYYSQIVNDFQKGDIAEGYSVSREKKESFPLTVTSAQKNPTAFYLCASSIAGANYGYTFGSGTRLTVV.

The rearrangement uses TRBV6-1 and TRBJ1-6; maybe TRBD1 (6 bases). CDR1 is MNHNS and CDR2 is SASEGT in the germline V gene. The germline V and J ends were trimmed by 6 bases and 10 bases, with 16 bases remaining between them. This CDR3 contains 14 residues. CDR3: CASRGWGLGSPLHF. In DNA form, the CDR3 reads TGTGCCAGCAGGGGCTGGGGGCTTGGATCACCCCTCCACTTT.

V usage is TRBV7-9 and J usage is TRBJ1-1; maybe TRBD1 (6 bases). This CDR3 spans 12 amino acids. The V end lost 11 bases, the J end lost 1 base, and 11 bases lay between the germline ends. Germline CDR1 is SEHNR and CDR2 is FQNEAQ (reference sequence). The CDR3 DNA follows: TGTGCCTTAGACAGGACGAACACTGAAGCTTTCTTT. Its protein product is CALDRTNTEAFF.

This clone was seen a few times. The CDR3 loop reads CASSAVTGGLHGYTF. The CDR3 bases are TGTGCCAGCAGCGCGGTGACAGGGGGCTTGCACGGCTACACCTTC. The chain joins TRBV9 to TRBJ1-2, with 10 nucleotides matching TRBD1. Unmatched junction bases numbered 10, after V lost 3 bases and J lost 8 bases. The germline V gene has CDR1 SGDLS and CDR2 YYNGEE. The CDR3 has 15 amino acids. The full variable domain, with the rest looked up from reference TRBV9 and TRBJ1-2, is DSGVTQTPKHLITATGQRVTLRCSPRSGDLSVYWYQQSLDQGLQFLIQYYNGEERAKGNILERFSAQQFPDLHSELNLSSLELGDSALYFCASSAVTGGLHGYTFGSGTRLTVV.

The CDR3 DNA follows: TGTGCCAGCAGTTTACCCCACCAGTCTAGCACAGATACGCAGTATTTT. Its protein product is CASSLPHQSSTDTQYF. This chain connects TRBV28 to TRBJ2-3, with D hard to call. Germline V lookup: CDR1 MDHEN, CDR2 SYDVKM. V lost 2 bases to trimming and J lost 0 bases, with 12 bases between them. The CDR3 spans 16 residues.

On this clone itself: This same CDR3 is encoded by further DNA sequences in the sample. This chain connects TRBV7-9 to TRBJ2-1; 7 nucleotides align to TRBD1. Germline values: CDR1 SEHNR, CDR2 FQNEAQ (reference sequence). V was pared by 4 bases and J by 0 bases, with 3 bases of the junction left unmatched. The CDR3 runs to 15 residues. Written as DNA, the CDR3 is TGTGCCAGCAGCTCCAGGGGGAGCTCCTACAATGAGCAGTTCTTC. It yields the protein CASSSRGSSYNEQFF.